The 28 T cell receptor beta chains below come from one sample, sequenced in a study of blood T cell repertoires in COVID-19. Using immunoSEQ multiplex PCR, the repertoire was profiled, and TCRdb retains in-frame clones only, with some absent. The top ten hold about 1.6% of the sample, which has 40,000 to 60,000 clones, around 83% seen once. The sample was peripheral blood. The receptors stem from a man aged 50-60 years with acute or convalescent COVID-19.

J is TRBJ1-5 and V is TRBV2; no definite D call. With 4 bases removed from V and 0 bases from J, the gap between germline ends came to 10 bases. The CDR3 covers 15 residues. Germline loops: CDR1 SNHLY, CDR2 FYNNEI. CDR3 loop: CASSGEGYSNQPQHF. The DNA for the CDR3 is TGTGCCAGCAGTGGTGAGGGCTATAGCAATCAGCCCCAGCATTTT.

V usage is TRBV19 and J usage is TRBJ1-4, with 10 bases matching TRBD1. V dropped 3 bases and J dropped 7; count of bases not matched to a gene: 5. Germline-derived CDR1 and CDR2 are LNHDA and SQIVND (reference sequence). CDR3 length equals 15 residues. This CDR3 reads CASSIGTGVAEKLFF. The CDR3 DNA reads as TGTGCCAGTAGTATCGGGACAGGGGTAGCTGAAAAACTGTTTTTT.

The chain is built from TRBV6-5 and TRBJ1-5; D gene ambiguous. V was clipped by 8 bases and J by 0 bases, with 14 bases between them. The CDR3 runs 15 residues. CDR1 and CDR2 (germline): MNHEY, SVGAGI. CDR3 sequence: CASRASRNSNQPQHF. CDR3 bases: TGTGCCAGCCGAGCGTCACGGAATAGCAATCAGCCCCAGCATTTT.

This chain joins TRBV7-2 and TRBJ2-5; TRBD2 aligns across 10 bases. Germline lookup yields CDR1 SGHTA and CDR2 FQGNSA. V was clipped by 2 bases and J by 7 bases; unmatched bases: 7. The CDR3 contains 15 residues. The CDR3 DNA is TGTGCCAGCAGCTTAAGACTAGCGGGTTTGGGGACCCAGTACTTC. This gives the protein CASSLRLAGLGTQYF.

V gene TRBV27 combines with J gene TRBJ1-2, with 7 bases fitting TRBD1. Germline V gene lookup returns CDR1 MNHEY and CDR2 SMNVEV (reference sequence). The CDR3 totals 14 residues. V trimming: 5 bases; J trimming: 4 bases; junction bases outside the gene matches: 7. The chain's CDR3 is CASSRQGSFYGYTF. The CDR3 bases are TGTGCCAGCAGTCGACAGGGATCCTTCTATGGCTACACCTTC.

This clone came up a few times. This sequence joins TRBV19 and TRBJ2-1; 9 nucleotides match TRBD1. V lost 4 bases and J lost 0; bases outside the gene matches: 19. The CDR3 spans 21 residues. Germline-derived CDR1 and CDR2 are LNHDA and SQIVND (reference sequence). The CDR3 protein is CASSTKPGTGRVLDSYNEQFF. CDR3 coding DNA: TGTGCCAGTAGTACTAAACCCGGGACAGGGCGCGTCCTGGACTCCTACAATGAGCAGTTCTTC.

The chain is built from TRBV20-1 and TRBJ2-7; no firm D call. V was cut by 7 bases and J by 5 bases, with 12 bases left in between. There are 11 residues in the CDR3. Germline V gene data show CDR1 as DFQATT and CDR2 as SNEGSKA (reference sequence). Here the CDR3 DNA reads TGCAGTGTTCCTGGGCGCGACGAGCAGTACTTC. Protein: CSVPGRDEQYF.

This chain joins TRBV9 and TRBJ2-7; D may be TRBD2 (6 bases). With 0 bases removed from V and 1 base from J, the gap between germline ends came to 8 bases. This CDR3 is built from 14 residues. Germline-derived CDR1 and CDR2 are SGDLS and YYNGEE. The CDR3 nucleotides are TGTGCCAGCAGCGTAGCGGGGGAATCCTACGAGCAGTACTTC. Protein product: CASSVAGESYEQYF.

In its sample, this clone was seen once. V and J are TRBV18 and TRBJ1-5; D remains unclear. This CDR3 comprises 15 residues. Looked up from germline, CDR1 is KGHSH and CDR2 is LQKENI. Trimming removed 2 bases from V and 0 bases from J, with 8 bases in between. CDR3 in DNA: TGTGCCAGCTCACCAGACATATCTAGCAATCAGCCCCAGCATTTT. It is translated as CASSPDISSNQPQHF.

This clone was observed a handful of times. The chain links TRBV7-9 to TRBJ2-5; D gene unclear. CDR1 is SEHNR, CDR2 FQNEAQ, per germline (reference sequence). CDR3 size: 12 residues. V lost 5 bases and J 3 bases, leaving 7 bases between the germline ends. CDR3 nucleotide sequence: TGTGCCAGCAGCCAAAATGAAGAGACCCAGTACTTC. It yields the protein CASSQNEETQYF.

This clone was counted only a few times. The J gene is TRBJ2-2, the V gene TRBV4-3; TRBD2 matches 10 bases. The CDR3 sequence is 16 residues long. Per the germline V gene, CDR1 is LGHNA and CDR2 is YSLEER. With V trimmed by 4 bases and J by 5 bases, 7 bases remained unmatched. The CDR3 here is CASSRRTSGATGELFF. The DNA of the CDR3 is TGCGCCAGCAGCCGGCGGACTAGCGGTGCGACCGGGGAGCTGTTTTTT.

V gene TRBV28 combines with J gene TRBJ2-1; tentative D call: TRBD2 (5 bases). Trimming took 5 bases from V and 12 from J, leaving 14 bases between them. The CDR3 contains 12 residues. In germline, CDR1 is MDHEN, CDR2 SYDVKM. The CDR3 is CASSRVIGVQFF. DNA of the CDR3: TGTGCCAGCAGTAGGGTTATCGGGGTGCAGTTCTTC. Full variable domain (missing parts from reference TRBV28 and TRBJ2-1): DVKVTQSSRYLVKRTGEKVFLECVQDMDHENMFWYRQDPGLGLRLIYFSYDVKMKEKGDIPEGYSVSREKKERFSLILESASTNQTSMYLCASSRVIGVQFFGPGTRLTVL.

The V and J genes are TRBV10-3 and TRBJ1-4; D is uncertain. The length of the CDR3 is 11 residues. The germline gives CDR1 ENHRY, CDR2 SYGVKD. Trimming left V 9 bases short and J 3 bases short, with 5 bases between. The CDR3 loop reads CAILANEKLFF. For the CDR3, the DNA is TGTGCCATTCTAGCTAATGAAAAACTGTTTTTT.

V and J are TRBV20-1 and TRBJ2-5; D is unresolved. V lost 3 bases to trimming and J lost 2 bases, with 13 bases between them. The CDR3 consists of 14 residues. Germline-derived CDR1 and CDR2 are DFQATT and SNEGSKA (reference sequence). The CDR3, as DNA: TGCAGTGCTAGTGTTCTCGCGGTACAAGAGACCCAGTACTTC. This gives the protein CSASVLAVQETQYF.

The chain combines TRBV6-5 with TRBJ1-5; D possibly corresponds to TRBD1 (5 bases). V was trimmed by 5 bases and J by 5 bases, leaving 16 bases between them. From germline, CDR1 is MNHEY and CDR2 SVGAGI. The CDR3 length is 15 residues. The CDR3 sequence: CASSPLTGFDQPQHF. The CDR3 DNA sequence: TGTGCCAGCAGTCCCCTAACAGGATTCGATCAGCCCCAGCATTTT.

CDR3 in DNA: TGTGCCAGCAGCTTTTCAGGGGCCCCTAACTATGGCTACACCTTC. This codes for CASSFSGAPNYGYTF. This rearrangement joins TRBV7-2 to TRBJ1-2; maybe TRBD1 (6 bases). This CDR3 has 15 amino acids. Germline lookup yields CDR1 SGHTA and CDR2 FQGNSA. V lost 3 bases, J lost 0 bases, and 11 bases lay in between.

The J gene is TRBJ2-5, the V gene TRBV29-1, with TRBD1 matching over 9 bases. V shed 8 bases and J 1 base; nucleotides not matched to a gene: 14. The germline CDR1 and CDR2 sequences are SQVTM and ANQGSEA. The CDR3 covers 16 residues. CDR3 sequence (DNA): TGCAGCACCCGAACCCCCGGGACAGGGATCCAAGAGACCCAGTACTTC. As protein: CSTRTPGTGIQETQYF. Full variable domain (missing parts from reference TRBV29-1 and TRBJ2-5): SAVISQKPSRDICQRGTSLTIQCQVDSQVTMMFWYRQQPGQSLTLIATANQGSEATYESGFVIDKFPISRPNLTFSTLTVSNMSPEDSSIYLCSTRTPGTGIQETQYFGPGTRLLVL.

The V call is TRBV6-2 or TRBV6-3, the J call TRBJ2-1; TRBD2 agrees at 11 bases. The germline CDR1 and CDR2 sequences are MNHEY and SVGEGT. CDR3 length equals 17 residues. V shed 6 bases, J shed 4 bases, and the junction held 11 bases outside the gene matches. The CDR3 loop reads CASSPYFGTSGYNEQFF. In DNA form, the CDR3 reads TGTGCCAGCAGCCCGTACTTCGGGACTAGCGGTTACAATGAGCAGTTCTTC.

The chain recombines TRBV7-9 with TRBJ1-5; maybe TRBD1 (6 bases). The germline V gene encodes CDR1 SEHNR and CDR2 FQNEAQ (reference sequence). There are 15 residues in the CDR3. V lost 5 bases and J 0 bases, leaving 11 bases between the germline ends. CDR3 sequence: CASSPRGNSNQPQHF. The CDR3 bases are TGTGCCAGCAGCCCCAGGGGCAATAGCAATCAGCCCCAGCATTTT.

The chain links TRBV24-1 to TRBJ2-2; 7 nucleotides agree with TRBD2. The germline V gene has CDR1 KGHDR and CDR2 SFDVKD. The length of the CDR3 is 15 residues. Unmatched junction bases numbered 3, after V lost 5 bases and J lost 1 base. The CDR3 DNA reads as TGTGCCACCAGTGGAGCGGGATTGAACACCGGGGAGCTGTTTTTT. Protein: CATSGAGLNTGELFF.

The chain combines TRBV7-8 with TRBJ1-1; D call uncertain. Trimming pared 8 bases from V and 5 bases from J, leaving 12 bases between. The CDR3 loop spans 12 amino acids. The germline gives CDR1 SGHVS, CDR2 FQNEAQ. As DNA, the CDR3 is TGTGCCAGCCAGCGGGAGGTTACTGAAGCTTTCTTT. This codes for CASQREVTEAFF. The full variable domain, in which reference TRBV7-8 and TRBJ1-1 provide the parts outside the CDR3, is GAGVSQSPRYKVAKRGQDVALRCDPISGHVSLFWYQQALGQGPEFLTYFQNEAQLDKSGLPSDRFFAERPEGSVSTLKIQRTQQEDSAVYLCASQREVTEAFFGQGTRLTVV.

The chain carries TRBV18 and TRBJ1-3; no reliable D call. Germline V CDR1 and CDR2: KGHSH, LQKENI. The CDR3 runs 14 residues. V shed 6 bases and J shed 0 bases, with 9 bases lying between them. For the CDR3, the DNA is TGTGCCAGCTCCCCCGGGGACTCTGGAAACACCATATATTTT. It is translated as CASSPGDSGNTIYF.

This clone was recorded once. The chain has TRBV28 and TRBJ2-7, with TRBD2 identical over 11 bases. Per the germline V gene, CDR1 is MDHEN and CDR2 is SYDVKM. The V and J ends lost 5 bases and 4 bases, in that order; junction bases with no gene match: 4. CDR3 length: 14 amino acids. CDR3 nucleotides: TGTGCCAGCAGTCCCGGACTAGCGGGTTACGAGCAGTACTTC. Translating it yields CASSPGLAGYEQYF.

J is TRBJ1-2 and V is TRBV18; 10 bases are a match to TRBD1. CDR1 is KGHSH, CDR2 LQKENI, per germline. CDR3 length: 16 amino acids. V trimming: 6 bases; J trimming: 4 bases; junction bases outside the gene matches: 11. The CDR3 region is CASSTIQGQGIYGYTF. DNA for the CDR3: TGTGCCAGCTCCACAATTCAGGGACAGGGGATCTATGGCTACACCTTC.

V gene TRBV30 combines with J gene TRBJ2-5; 7 bases agree with TRBD1. Germline lookup yields CDR1 GTSNPN and CDR2 SVGIG (reference sequence). This CDR3 contains 15 residues. With 4 bases clipped from V and 2 bases from J, the junction kept 10 bases outside the gene matches. For the CDR3, the DNA is TGTGCCTGGACCGTAGGGGACAGACTTCAAGAGACCCAGTACTTC. Its translation is CAWTVGDRLQETQYF.

Of note for this clone: Because it lacks the conserved phenylalanine or tryptophan at the end, this CDR3 is likely a read error. Because the CDR3's place on the DNA is in doubt, the DNA is left out and the CDR3 is given as listed by TCRdb. The rearrangement links TRBV28 to TRBJ2-4; the table gives TRBD2 as D, unverified against the DNA. The V gene's germline CDR1 is MDHEN and CDR2 SYDVKM. From its first to its last residue, the CDR3 has 14 amino acids. This CDR3 reads CASSTYRGRRLRAI.

This clone appeared once. The chain links TRBV5-4 to TRBJ1-2; 12 positions agree with TRBD1. CDR1 is SGHNT, CDR2 YYREEE, per germline (reference sequence). CDR3 length: 16 residues. Trimming took 5 bases from V and 2 from J; bases not matched to a gene: 7. For the CDR3, the DNA is TGTGCCAGCAGACCGGGACAGGGGGCCTGGAACTATGGCTACACCTTC. It yields the protein CASRPGQGAWNYGYTF.

The rearrangement links TRBV12-3 or TRBV12-4 to TRBJ1-1; D is ambiguous. This CDR3 is 11 amino acids long. Trimming took off 5 bases at V and 7 bases at J, with 8 bases between the two ends. Here the CDR3 reads CASSRQVEAFF. CDR3 nucleotides: TGTGCCAGCAGTCGGCAGGTTGAAGCTTTCTTT.